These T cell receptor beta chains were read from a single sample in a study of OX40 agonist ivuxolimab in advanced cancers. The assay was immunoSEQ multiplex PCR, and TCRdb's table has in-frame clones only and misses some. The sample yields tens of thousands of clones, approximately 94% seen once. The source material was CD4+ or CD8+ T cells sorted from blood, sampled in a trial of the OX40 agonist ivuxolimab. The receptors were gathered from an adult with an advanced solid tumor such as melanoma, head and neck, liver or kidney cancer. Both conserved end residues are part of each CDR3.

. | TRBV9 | CASSVEWIYEQYF
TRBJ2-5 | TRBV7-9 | CASSLELAGLQETQYF
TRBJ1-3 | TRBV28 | CASSLGSVGGNTIYF
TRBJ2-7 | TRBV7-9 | CASSQKPGQGEGQYF
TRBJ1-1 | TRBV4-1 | CASSPKTGDTEAFF
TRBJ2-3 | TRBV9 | CASTQGGAPTDTQYF
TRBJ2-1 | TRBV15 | CATSREGVLAGSSVSYNEQFF
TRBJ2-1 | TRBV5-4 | CASSLEVREGYNEQFF
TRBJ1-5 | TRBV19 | CASSLLTGGNQPQHF
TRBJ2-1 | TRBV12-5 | CASVNLDSSYNEQFF
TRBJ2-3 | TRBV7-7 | CASSLGQGADLNTDTQYF
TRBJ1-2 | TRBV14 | CASSHTGDRAWNYGYTF
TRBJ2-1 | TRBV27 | CASSLGSKPHEQFF
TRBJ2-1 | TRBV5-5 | CASSFPGRNEQFF
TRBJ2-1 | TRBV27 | CASSSRLVWGNNEQFF
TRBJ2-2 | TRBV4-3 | CASSQDRGNTGELFF
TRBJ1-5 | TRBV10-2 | CASAQGNPQPQHF
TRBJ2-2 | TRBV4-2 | CASSQLNSGKNTGELFF
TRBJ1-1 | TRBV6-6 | CASSKTGDGEAFF
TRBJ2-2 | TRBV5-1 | CASSLKAKHTGELFF
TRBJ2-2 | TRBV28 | CASSPRTSAGELFF
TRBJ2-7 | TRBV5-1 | CASTMTSGHYEQYF
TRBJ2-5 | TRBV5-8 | CASSWYRAQQETQYF
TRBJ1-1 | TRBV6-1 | CASSDWKGNTEAFF
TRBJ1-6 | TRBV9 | CASTPAGGNSPLHF
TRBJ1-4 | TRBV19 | CASSIQTDPTNEKLFF
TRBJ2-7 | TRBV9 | CASSFGQSSYEQYF
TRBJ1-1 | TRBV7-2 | CASSLLGEWGTEAFF